The 12 T cell receptor beta chains below all came from one sample that was sequenced in a study of blood T cell repertoires in COVID-19. The table came from immunoSEQ multiplex PCR; TCRdb's copy has only in-frame clones and leaves some out. Of about 170,000 clones in the sample, roughly 93% were seen once. The specimen sequenced was peripheral blood. These receptors all come from a woman between 45 and 60 years old with acute or convalescent COVID-19.

The chain employs TRBV7-9 and TRBJ2-1, with a tentative D call TRBD2 (6 bases). Trimming left V 4 bases short and J 4 bases short, with 14 bases between. The length of the CDR3 is 15 residues. Per germline, CDR1 SEHNR and CDR2 FQNEAQ (reference sequence). CDR3 bases: TGTGCCAGCAGCTCTCCGAGGAGGGAATACAATGAGCAGTTCTTC. Translated, it gives CASSSPRREYNEQFF.

This clone was recorded only once. The V gene is TRBV25-1, the J gene TRBJ2-5, with D possibly matching TRBD1 (6 bases). The germline gives CDR1 MGHDK, CDR2 SYGVNS. V was shortened by 5 bases and J by 1 base, with 14 bases between the two germline ends. The CDR3 loop spans 15 amino acids. The CDR3 loop is CASSPQTGPQETQYF. In DNA form, the CDR3 reads TGTGCCAGCAGTCCACAGACAGGTCCCCAAGAGACCCAGTACTTC. The whole variable domain, filled in from reference TRBV25-1 and TRBJ2-5, reads EADIYQTPRYLVIGTGKKITLECSQTMGHDKMYWYQQDPGMELHLIHYSYGVNSTEKGDLSSESTVSRIRTEHFPLTLESARPSHTSQYLCASSPQTGPQETQYFGPGTRLLVL.

The genes are TRBV24-1 and TRBJ1-5; TRBD1 aligns across 7 bases. With 5 bases clipped from V and 6 bases from J, the junction kept 0 bases outside the gene matches. Germline CDR1 reads KGHDR; CDR2 reads SFDVKD. The CDR3 has 12 residues. CDR3 bases: TGTGCCACCAGTGCAGGGGGTCAGCCCCAGCATTTT. This codes for CATSAGGQPQHF.

The chain links TRBV28 to TRBJ2-3; D possibly corresponds to TRBD1 (5 bases). Germline V gene sequence: CDR1 MDHEN, CDR2 SYDVKM. Trimming cost V 6 bases and J 4 bases, with 17 bases left between them. The CDR3 loop spans 15 amino acids. The CDR3, as DNA: TGTGCCAGCAGGGATAGGGGCGGCCTGTCAGATACGCAGTATTTT. This gives the protein CASRDRGGLSDTQYF.

The genes are TRBV19 and TRBJ1-1; the D is unclear. This CDR3 is 13 amino acids long. V was clipped by 3 bases and J by 6 bases, with 11 bases between them. In germline, CDR1 is LNHDA, CDR2 SQIVND (reference sequence). The CDR3 DNA reads as TGTGCCAGTAGTATCGATGTCAGTGCTGAAGCTTTCTTT. It codes for CASSIDVSAEAFF.

This chain links TRBV19 with TRBJ2-1, with 10 bases aligning to TRBD2. Unmatched junction bases numbered 3, after V lost 4 bases and J lost 3 bases. CDR3 length: 15 residues. Germline CDR1 is LNHDA and CDR2 is SQIVND (reference sequence). CDR3 protein: CASSTASGGYNEQFF. The CDR3 DNA reads as TGTGCCAGTAGTACGGCTAGCGGGGGCTACAATGAGCAGTTCTTC.

V gene TRBV6-5 combines with J gene TRBJ2-7; 9 nucleotides agree with TRBD2. This CDR3 is 16 amino acids long. V gave up 4 bases and J gave up 2 bases; unmatched junction bases: 9. Germline-derived CDR1 and CDR2 are MNHEY and SVGAGI. Written as DNA, the CDR3 is TGTGCCAGCAGTTCCCTCACTAGCGGGCCTACCTACGAGCAGTACTTC. It is translated as CASSSLTSGPTYEQYF.

The chain joins TRBV9 to TRBJ2-6; 8 nucleotides match TRBD1. The CDR3 is 19 amino acids. Germline CDR1 is SGDLS and CDR2 is YYNGEE. V was pared by 3 bases and J by 0 bases, with 11 bases of the junction left unmatched. CDR3 loop: CASSDSKQGDFSGANVLTF. The CDR3 coding sequence is TGTGCCAGCAGCGACTCAAAACAGGGGGACTTCTCTGGGGCCAACGTCCTGACTTTC.

DNA of the CDR3: TGTGCCAGCAGCTACGGACCAGGGGGTGGCTACACCTTC. Protein: CASSYGPGGGYTF. The V gene is TRBV11-2, the J gene TRBJ1-2; 7 bases agree with TRBD1. The CDR3 consists of 13 residues. Germline CDR1 reads SGHAT; CDR2 reads FQNNGV. Unmatched junction bases numbered 6, after V lost 4 bases and J lost 7 bases.

The J gene is TRBJ1-1, the V gene TRBV19, with 9 positions matching TRBD1. The ends lost 5 bases at V and 4 bases at J; junction bases unmatched: 17. Germline assignment: CDR1 LNHDA and CDR2 SQIVND (reference sequence). The CDR3 has 18 amino acids. CDR3 nucleotides: TGTGCCAGTAGTCATCTCCCGGGACAGGGACCCGAGGTCACTGAAGCTTTCTTT. It specifies CASSHLPGQGPEVTEAFF.

This chain joins TRBV24-1 and TRBJ2-2; 7 nucleotides agree with TRBD1. The CDR3 contains 15 residues. Trimming removed 5 bases from V and 5 bases from J; junction bases left unmatched: 7. CDR1 and CDR2 (germline): KGHDR, SFDVKD. The CDR3 region has the DNA TGTGCCACCAGTGGGAGAGGGGGCCGGACCGGGGAGCTGTTTTTT. Protein: CATSGRGGRTGELFF.

This sequence joins TRBV30 and TRBJ2-1; 10 bases map to TRBD2. V was pared by 5 bases and J by 5 bases, with 27 bases of the junction left unmatched. Germline V CDR1 and CDR2: GTSNPN, SVGIG (reference sequence). This CDR3 spans 21 amino acids. CDR3: CAWPETLGSGIAGGSDNEQFF. The DNA for the CDR3 is TGTGCCTGGCCCGAGACGCTAGGGAGTGGTATAGCGGGAGGTTCGGACAATGAGCAGTTCTTC.